This passage covers 13 T cell receptor beta chains from one sample sequenced in a study of T-cell reconstitution after alpha-beta-depleted transplantation in children. Researchers prepared the TCRbeta library using unique molecular identifiers, the study reports. TCRdb re-derived calls from the PCR reads in MiXCR, one entry per CDR3 protein. The sample has approximately 340,000 distinct CDR3 sequences; approximately 10% are singletons. Sequences were derived from PBMCs from the stem cell graft donor, sampled from the stem cell graft. These receptors were taken from a human donor who donated a stem cell graft to a child with acute lymphoblastic leukemia.

This clonotype was counted ten times or more. The V and J genes are TRBV5-8 and TRBJ2-1, with 8 bases aligning to TRBD2. The V and J ends lost 7 bases and 4 bases, in that order; junction bases with no gene match: 10. The CDR3 has 15 amino acids. Germline CDR1 is SGHTS and CDR2 is YDEGEE. CDR3 DNA sequence: TGTGCCAGCGGGCTGGGTAGCGGGGCATACAATGAGCAGTTCTTC. It translates to CASGLGSGAYNEQFF.

This chain links TRBV30 with TRBJ2-7; perhaps D is TRBD1 or TRBD2 (5 bases each). CDR3 length equals 13 residues. Trimming pared 8 bases from V and 5 bases from J, leaving 19 bases between. Germline loops: CDR1 GTSNPN, CDR2 SVGIG (reference sequence). The CDR3 DNA follows: TGTGCCGGGATTCCGGGACGGCCCGACGAGCAGTACTTC. The encoded protein is CAGIPGRPDEQYF.

The rearrangement joins TRBV7-9 to TRBJ1-5; D ambiguous. The CDR3 has 13 amino acids. The V and J ends lost 5 bases and 8 bases respectively, with 13 bases between them. Germline V gives CDR1 SEHNR, CDR2 FQNEAQ (reference sequence). The CDR3 protein is CASSPPNGEPQHF. CDR3 DNA: TGTGCCAGCAGCCCGCCTAACGGGGAGCCCCAGCATTTT.

This rearrangement joins TRBV5-1 to TRBJ2-3; D not certain. The V end lost 0 bases, the J end lost 2 bases, and 16 bases lay between the germline ends. CDR1 is SGHRS and CDR2 is YFSETQ in the germline V gene. The CDR3 sequence is 17 residues long. The CDR3 sequence is CASSLGVMAELTDTQYF. Here the CDR3 DNA reads TGCGCCAGCAGCTTGGGGGTAATGGCGGAGCTCACAGATACGCAGTATTTT.

The CDR3 reads CASSKRTGVSTTEIQYF. CDR3 sequence (DNA): TGCGCCAGCAGCAAACGGACAGGGGTGTCGACCACTGAAATTCAGTACTTC. The chain is built from TRBV5-1 and TRBJ2-4, with 9 bases identical to TRBD1. CDR1 SGHRS and CDR2 YFSETQ come from the germline V gene. The CDR3 length is 17 residues. V shed 4 bases and J 10 bases; nucleotides not matched to a gene: 18.

This clonotype has ten or more counts. This chain links TRBV5-5 with TRBJ1-2, with D tentatively TRBD1 (6 bases). V gave up 0 bases and J gave up 10 bases, with 13 bases separating them. Germline loops: CDR1 SGHKS, CDR2 YYEKEE (reference sequence). This CDR3 contains 13 residues. Here the CDR3 DNA reads TGTGCCAGCAGCTTGGTCAACAGGGATCACTACACCTTC. Residues: CASSLVNRDHYTF.

This clonotype was recorded many times. CDR3 nucleotide sequence: TGCGCCAGCAGCTTGTCGGCAACTAATGAAAAACTGTTTTTT. Protein product: CASSLSATNEKLFF. This rearrangement joins TRBV5-1 to TRBJ1-4; D is undetermined. Germline-derived CDR1 and CDR2 are SGHRS and YFSETQ. V was pared by 1 base and J by 0 bases, with 4 bases between. The CDR3 is made up of 14 amino acids.

The chain joins TRBV5-1 to TRBJ2-6; D is uncertain. V gave up 2 bases and J gave up 1 base, with 10 bases separating them. This CDR3 is built from 16 residues. In germline, CDR1 is SGHRS, CDR2 YFSETQ. CDR3 DNA: TGCGCCAGCAGCTTCCGTCGCAATTCTGGGGCCAACGTCCTGACTTTC. Residues: CASSFRRNSGANVLTF.

This clonotype was counted at least ten times. V and J are TRBV29-1 and TRBJ2-7; TRBD1 matches at 7 bases. CDR3 length: 13 amino acids. V trimming: 6 bases; J trimming: 2 bases; junction bases outside the gene matches: 7. Germline CDR1 and CDR2: SQVTM and ANQGSEA. The CDR3 DNA follows: TGCAGCGTCATACAGGGGTTGACCTACGAGCAGTACTTC. It encodes CSVIQGLTYEQYF.

The chain recombines TRBV10-3 with TRBJ2-7; D not resolved. Germline assignment: CDR1 ENHRY and CDR2 SYGVKD. Trimming took off 0 bases at V and 3 bases at J, with 12 bases between the two ends. The CDR3 is 15 amino acids. CDR3 sequence reads: CAISESNSGSYEQYF. DNA of the CDR3: TGTGCCATCAGTGAGTCGAATTCAGGCAGCTACGAGCAGTACTTC.

This clonotype was counted many times. The chain couples TRBV7-9 to TRBJ2-7, with D perhaps assigned TRBD1 or TRBD2 (6 bases each). V was trimmed by 5 bases and J by 0 bases, leaving 11 bases between them. The CDR3 is 14 residues long. CDR1 is SEHNR, CDR2 FQNEAQ, per germline (reference sequence). The CDR3 reads CASSEGGHSYEQYF. In DNA form, the CDR3 reads TGTGCCAGCAGCGAGGGGGGACACTCCTACGAGCAGTACTTC.

This clonotype appeared a few times. The CDR3 DNA sequence: TGTGCCAGCAGTTTAGGTCCCACGGGTGGTGAGCAGTTCTTC. Its protein is CASSLGPTGGEQFF. V usage is TRBV27 and J usage is TRBJ2-1; no clear D gene. CDR1 MNHEY and CDR2 SMNVEV come from the germline V gene (reference sequence). The CDR3 spans 14 residues. V lost 2 bases and J 9 bases, leaving 14 bases between the germline ends.

This clonotype was detected only a few times. This chain uses TRBV5-1 with TRBJ1-5; 9 nucleotides line up with TRBD1. With 4 bases clipped from V and 4 bases from J, the junction kept 9 bases outside the gene matches. Germline V gene data show CDR1 as SGHRS and CDR2 as YFSETQ. This CDR3 is 16 amino acids long. CDR3 sequence (DNA): TGCGCCAGCAGCCCCGGGACAGGGAATTTAAATCAGCCCCAGCATTTT. Translated, it gives CASSPGTGNLNQPQHF. The complete variable domain, with remaining parts taken from reference TRBV5-1 and TRBJ1-5, reads KAGVTQTPRYLIKTRGQQVTLSCSPISGHRSVSWYQQTPGQGLQFLFEYFSETQRNKGNFPGRFSGRQFSNSRSEMNVSTLELGDSALYLCASSPGTGNLNQPQHFGDGTRLSIL.